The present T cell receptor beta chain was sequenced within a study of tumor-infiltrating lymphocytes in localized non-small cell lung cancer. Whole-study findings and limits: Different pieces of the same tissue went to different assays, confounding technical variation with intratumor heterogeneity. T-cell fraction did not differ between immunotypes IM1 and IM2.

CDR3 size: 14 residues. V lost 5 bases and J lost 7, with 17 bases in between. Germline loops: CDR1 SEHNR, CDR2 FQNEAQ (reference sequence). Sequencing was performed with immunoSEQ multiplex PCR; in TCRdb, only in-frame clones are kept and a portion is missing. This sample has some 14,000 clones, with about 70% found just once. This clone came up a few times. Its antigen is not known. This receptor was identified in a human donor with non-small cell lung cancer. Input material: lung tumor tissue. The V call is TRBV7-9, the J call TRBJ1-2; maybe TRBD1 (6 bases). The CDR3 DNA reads TGTGCCAGCAGCCCCCGGGACACACAACGTGGCTACACCTTC. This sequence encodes CASSPRDTQRGYTF.